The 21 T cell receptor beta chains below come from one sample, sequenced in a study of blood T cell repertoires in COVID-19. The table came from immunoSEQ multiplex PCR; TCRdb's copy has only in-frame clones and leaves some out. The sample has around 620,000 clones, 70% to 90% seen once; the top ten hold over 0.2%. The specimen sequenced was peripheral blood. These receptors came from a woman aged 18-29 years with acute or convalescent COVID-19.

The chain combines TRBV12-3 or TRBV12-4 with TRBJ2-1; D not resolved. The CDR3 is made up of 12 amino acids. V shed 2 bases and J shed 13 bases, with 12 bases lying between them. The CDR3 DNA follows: TGTGCCAGCAGTTTATCGGGTATTCATCAGTTCTTC. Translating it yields CASSLSGIHQFF.

The DNA of the CDR3 is TGTGCCAGCAGCTTAGCCAGGGGGCAAGACTATGGCTACACCTTC. This gives the protein CASSLARGQDYGYTF. The chain combines TRBV13 with TRBJ1-2, with 8 bases identical to TRBD1. The CDR3 loop spans 15 amino acids. Germline assignment: CDR1 PRHDT and CDR2 FYEKMQ (reference sequence). V was clipped by 1 base and J by 3 bases; unmatched bases: 4.

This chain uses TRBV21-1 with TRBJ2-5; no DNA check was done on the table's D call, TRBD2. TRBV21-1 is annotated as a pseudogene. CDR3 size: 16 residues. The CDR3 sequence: CASSKEGWAGQETQYF. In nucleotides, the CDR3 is TGTGCCAGCAGCAAAGAGGGGTGGGCGGGGCAAGAGACCCAGTACTTC.

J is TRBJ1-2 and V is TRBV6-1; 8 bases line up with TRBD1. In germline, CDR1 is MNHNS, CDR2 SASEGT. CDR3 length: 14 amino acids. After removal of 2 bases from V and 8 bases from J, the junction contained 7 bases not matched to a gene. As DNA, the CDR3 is TGTGCCAGCAGTGAAATCACAGGGGGAGAGGGCTACACCTTC. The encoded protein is CASSEITGGEGYTF.

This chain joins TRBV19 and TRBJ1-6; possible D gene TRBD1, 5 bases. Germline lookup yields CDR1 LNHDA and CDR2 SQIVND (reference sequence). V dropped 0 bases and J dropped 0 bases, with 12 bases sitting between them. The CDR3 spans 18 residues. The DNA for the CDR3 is TGTGCCAGTAGTATAGATCTTTGGGGCCTCTCCTATAATTCACCCCTCCACTTT. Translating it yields CASSIDLWGLSYNSPLHF. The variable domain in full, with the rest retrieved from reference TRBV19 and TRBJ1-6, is DGGITQSPKYLFRKEGQNVTLSCEQNLNHDAMYWYRQDPGQGLRLIYYSQIVNDFQKGDIAEGYSVSREKKESFPLTVTSAQKNPTAFYLCASSIDLWGLSYNSPLHFGNGTRLTVT.

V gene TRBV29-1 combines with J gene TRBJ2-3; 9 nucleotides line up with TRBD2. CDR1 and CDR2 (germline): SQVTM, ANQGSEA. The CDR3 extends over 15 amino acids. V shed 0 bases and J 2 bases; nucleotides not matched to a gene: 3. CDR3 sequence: CSVEDLAGITDTQYF. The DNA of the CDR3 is TGCAGCGTTGAAGACCTAGCGGGGATCACAGATACGCAGTATTTT.

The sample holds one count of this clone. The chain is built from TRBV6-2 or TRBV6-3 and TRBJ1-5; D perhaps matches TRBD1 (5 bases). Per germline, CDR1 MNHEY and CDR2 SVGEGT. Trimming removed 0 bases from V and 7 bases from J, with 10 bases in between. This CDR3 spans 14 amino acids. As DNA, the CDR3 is TGTGCCAGCAGTTACTCCCTGGGGCAGCAGCCCCAGCATTTT. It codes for CASSYSLGQQPQHF.

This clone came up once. CDR3 sequence (DNA): TGCGCCAGCAGTCAATCCCTATCCTTCGACGAGCAGTACTTC. This codes for CASSQSLSFDEQYF. V gene TRBV23-1 combines with J gene TRBJ2-7; D not resolved. TRBV23-1 is known as an ORF, though its function is uncertain. This CDR3 comprises 14 residues. Between the trimmed V and J ends, which lost 0 bases and 5 bases, there was a span of 11 bases.

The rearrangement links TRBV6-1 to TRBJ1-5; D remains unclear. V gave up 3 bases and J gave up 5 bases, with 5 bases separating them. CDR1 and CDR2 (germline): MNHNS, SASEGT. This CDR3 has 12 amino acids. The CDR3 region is CASSDTHQPQHF. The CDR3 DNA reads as TGTGCCAGCAGTGACACACATCAGCCCCAGCATTTT.

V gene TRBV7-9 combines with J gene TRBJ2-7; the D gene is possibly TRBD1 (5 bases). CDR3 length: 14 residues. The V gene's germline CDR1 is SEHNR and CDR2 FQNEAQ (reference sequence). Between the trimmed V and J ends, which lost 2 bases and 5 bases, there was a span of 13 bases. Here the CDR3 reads CASSLPQVGHEQYF. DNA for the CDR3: TGTGCCAGCAGCTTACCACAGGTTGGTCACGAGCAGTACTTC.

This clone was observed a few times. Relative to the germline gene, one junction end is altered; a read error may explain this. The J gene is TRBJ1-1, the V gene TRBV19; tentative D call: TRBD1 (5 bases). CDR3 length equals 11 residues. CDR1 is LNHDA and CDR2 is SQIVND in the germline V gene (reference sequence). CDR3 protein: CASTPGGGFVF. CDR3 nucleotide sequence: TGTGCCAGTACCCCTGGGGGGGGATTCGTCTTT.

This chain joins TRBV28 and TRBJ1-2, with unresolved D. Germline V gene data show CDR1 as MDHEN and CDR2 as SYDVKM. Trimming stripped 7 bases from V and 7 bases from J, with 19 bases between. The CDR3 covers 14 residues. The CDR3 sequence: CASNPSPKLGGYTF. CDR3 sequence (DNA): TGTGCCAGCAACCCTTCACCAAAACTCGGTGGCTACACCTTC.

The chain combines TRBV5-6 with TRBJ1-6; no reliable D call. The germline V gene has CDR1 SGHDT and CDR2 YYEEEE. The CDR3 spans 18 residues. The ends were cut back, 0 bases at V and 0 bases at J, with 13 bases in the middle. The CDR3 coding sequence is TGTGCCAGCAGCTTGGGGGTCGGAAGGAGCTCCTATAATTCACCCCTCCACTTT. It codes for CASSLGVGRSSYNSPLHF.

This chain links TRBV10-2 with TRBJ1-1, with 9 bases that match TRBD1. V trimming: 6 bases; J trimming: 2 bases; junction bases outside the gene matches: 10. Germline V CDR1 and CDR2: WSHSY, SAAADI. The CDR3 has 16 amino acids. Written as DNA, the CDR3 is TGCGCCAGCAGAGGACCTGGACAGGGGCGAAACACTGAAGCTTTCTTT. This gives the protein CASRGPGQGRNTEAFF.

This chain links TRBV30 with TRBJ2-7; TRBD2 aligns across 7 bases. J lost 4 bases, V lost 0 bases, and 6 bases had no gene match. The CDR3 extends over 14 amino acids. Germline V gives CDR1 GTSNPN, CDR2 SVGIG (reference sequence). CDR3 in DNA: TGTGCCTGGAGTGTGTCGGGGGGACTGTACGAGCAGTACTTC. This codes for CAWSVSGGLYEQYF.

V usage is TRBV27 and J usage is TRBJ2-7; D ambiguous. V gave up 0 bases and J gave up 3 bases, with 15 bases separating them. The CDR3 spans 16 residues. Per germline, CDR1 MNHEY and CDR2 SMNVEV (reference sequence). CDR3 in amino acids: CASSLSLVALVYEQYF. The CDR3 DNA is TGTGCCAGCAGTTTATCGTTGGTCGCCCTAGTCTACGAGCAGTACTTC.

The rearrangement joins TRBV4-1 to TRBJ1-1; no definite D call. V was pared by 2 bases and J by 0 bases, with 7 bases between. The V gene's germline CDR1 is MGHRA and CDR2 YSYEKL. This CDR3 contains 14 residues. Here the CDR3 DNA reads TGCGCCAGCAGCCAACCCAATTTGAACACTGAAGCTTTCTTT. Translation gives CASSQPNLNTEAFF.

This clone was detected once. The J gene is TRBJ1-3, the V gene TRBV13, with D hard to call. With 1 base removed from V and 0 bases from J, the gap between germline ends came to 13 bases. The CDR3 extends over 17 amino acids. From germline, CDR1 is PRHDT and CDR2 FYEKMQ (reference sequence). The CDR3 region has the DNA TGTGCCAGCAGCTTAGTGCCCTGGGCAGCCTCTGGAAACACCATATATTTT. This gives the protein CASSLVPWAASGNTIYF.

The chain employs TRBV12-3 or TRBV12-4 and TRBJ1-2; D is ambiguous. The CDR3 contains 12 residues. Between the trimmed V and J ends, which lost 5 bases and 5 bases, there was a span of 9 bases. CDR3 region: CASSPNSYGYTF. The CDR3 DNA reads TGTGCCAGCAGTCCGAACAGTTATGGCTACACCTTC.

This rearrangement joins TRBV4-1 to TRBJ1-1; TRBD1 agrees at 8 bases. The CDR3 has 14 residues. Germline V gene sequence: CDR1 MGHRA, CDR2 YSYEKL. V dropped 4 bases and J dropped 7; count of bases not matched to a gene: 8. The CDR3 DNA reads TGCGCCAGCAGCCTCAATTCCGGGACAGGTGAAGCTTTCTTT. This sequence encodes CASSLNSGTGEAFF.

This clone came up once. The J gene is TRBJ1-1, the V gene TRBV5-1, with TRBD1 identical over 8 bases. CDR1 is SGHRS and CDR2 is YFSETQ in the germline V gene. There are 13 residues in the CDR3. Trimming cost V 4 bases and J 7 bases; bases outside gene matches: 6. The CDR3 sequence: CASSMGQVGEAFF. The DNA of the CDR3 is TGCGCCAGCAGCATGGGACAGGTGGGTGAAGCTTTCTTT. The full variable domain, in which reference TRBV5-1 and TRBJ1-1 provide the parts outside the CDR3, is KAGVTQTPRYLIKTRGQQVTLSCSPISGHRSVSWYQQTPGQGLQFLFEYFSETQRNKGNFPGRFSGRQFSNSRSEMNVSTLELGDSALYLCASSMGQVGEAFFGQGTRLTVV.